Shown below are 23 T cell receptor beta chains from a single sample sequenced in a study of shared clonotypes between healthy human individuals. The assay was immunoSEQ multiplex PCR, and TCRdb's table has in-frame clones only and misses some. This table holds a few million clones, roughly nine tenths found once. The source material was naive CD4+ T cells sorted from blood. Documented subset: CD45RA+ positively selected. The receptors come from a man younger than 35 in good health.

The rearrangement links TRBV10-3 to TRBJ2-1, with 15 bases aligning to TRBD2. CDR3 length equals 17 residues. The germline gives CDR1 ENHRY, CDR2 SYGVKD. V gave up 6 bases and J gave up 2 bases; unmatched junction bases: 5. In DNA, the CDR3 is TGTGCCATCAGCGGGACTAGCGGGGGGCCCGCCTACAATGAGCAGTTCTTC. Its protein product is CAISGTSGGPAYNEQFF.

The chain employs TRBV7-9 and TRBJ2-4; D gene ambiguous. Trimming left V 3 bases short and J 4 bases short, with 4 bases between. The CDR3 sequence is 12 residues long. The germline gives CDR1 SEHNR, CDR2 FQNEAQ (reference sequence). DNA of the CDR3: TGTGCCAGCAGCTTTGATAAAAACATTCAGTACTTC. This translates into CASSFDKNIQYF. Looking up the rest from reference TRBV7-9 and TRBJ2-4 gives the full variable domain: DTGVSQNPRHKITKRGQNVTFRCDPISEHNRLYWYRQTLGQGPEFLTYFQNEAQLEKSRLLSDRFSAERPKGSFSTLEIQRTEQGDSAMYLCASSFDKNIQYFGAGTRLSVL.

CDR3 bases: TGTGCCAGCAGCGGACAGGGGTGGAATCAGCCCCAGCATTTT. Protein product: CASSGQGWNQPQHF. J is TRBJ1-5 and V is TRBV7-9; TRBD1 matches 9 bases. The CDR3 extends over 14 amino acids. The germline gives CDR1 SEHNR, CDR2 FQNEAQ (reference sequence). The V gene end was trimmed by 5 bases and the J gene end by 4 bases; junction bases not matched to a gene: 3.

As for this clone: In the same sample, other DNA sequences code for this CDR3. The chain is built from TRBV5-4 and TRBJ1-2; D not resolved. Germline V gene sequence: CDR1 SGHNT, CDR2 YYREEE (reference sequence). This CDR3 has 14 residues. Trimming pared 0 bases from V and 2 bases from J, leaving 8 bases between. CDR3 amino acids: CASSLEGGNYGYTF. CDR3 coding DNA: TGTGCCAGCAGCTTGGAAGGAGGAAACTATGGCTACACCTTC.

The genes are TRBV7-9 and TRBJ1-4; 7 bases are shared with TRBD1. Unmatched junction bases numbered 5, after V lost 9 bases and J lost 7 bases. Looked up from germline, CDR1 is SEHNR and CDR2 is FQNEAQ (reference sequence). This CDR3 has 12 amino acids. In DNA form, the CDR3 reads TGTGCCAGTGGGACAGTCCGTGAAAAACTGTTTTTT. This encodes CASGTVREKLFF.

The chain is built from TRBV7-6 and TRBJ2-1, with 8 bases fitting TRBD1. Germline trimming cut 6 bases from V and 3 bases from J; bases unmatched to any gene: 7. CDR1 is SGHVS, CDR2 FNYEAQ, per germline. The CDR3 extends over 15 amino acids. CDR3 loop: CASSPGTGFYNEQFF. The DNA for the CDR3 is TGTGCCAGCAGTCCCGGGACAGGATTCTACAATGAGCAGTTCTTC. Supplemented by reference TRBV7-6 and TRBJ2-1, the full variable domain reads GAGVSQSPRYKVTKRGQDVALRCDPISGHVSLYWYRQALGQGPEFLTYFNYEAQQDKSGLPNDRFSAERPEGSISTLTIQRTEQRDSAMYRCASSPGTGFYNEQFFGPGTRLTVL.

CDR3 protein: CASSQHGGTGTDTQYF. In nucleotides, the CDR3 is TGTGCCAGCAGCCAACACGGGGGGACAGGGACAGATACGCAGTATTTT. The chain employs TRBV14 and TRBJ2-3; the match to TRBD1 covers 9 bases. V lost 2 bases, J lost 3 bases, and 6 bases stayed unmatched. The CDR3 extends over 16 amino acids. The germline V gene has CDR1 SGHDN and CDR2 FVKESK.

The rearrangement uses TRBV14 and TRBJ1-6; D is undetermined. This CDR3 has 13 residues. Trimming took off 4 bases at V and 6 bases at J, with 7 bases between the two ends. Germline V gene sequence: CDR1 SGHDN, CDR2 FVKESK. This chain's CDR3 is CASSPSSNSPLHF. Written as DNA, the CDR3 is TGTGCCAGCAGCCCCTCTTCTAATTCACCCCTCCACTTT.

The V and J genes are TRBV25-1 and TRBJ1-4; no clear D gene. CDR1 and CDR2 (germline): MGHDK, SYGVNS. The CDR3 contains 16 residues. The V end was cut by 1 base, the J end by 8 bases, with 17 bases between. The CDR3 DNA sequence: TGTGCCAGCAGTGAATGGCGGTATGGGGAGCGAGAAAAACTGTTTTTT. This sequence encodes CASSEWRYGEREKLFF.

The V and J genes are TRBV5-4 and TRBJ2-2; 9 bases agree with TRBD2. V lost 4 bases and J lost 9; bases outside the gene matches: 10. The CDR3 spans 15 residues. CDR1 and CDR2 from the germline V gene are SGHNT and YYREEE (reference sequence). The CDR3 spells CASSRDPSGVRELFF. CDR3 nucleotide sequence: TGTGCCAGCAGCCGAGACCCTAGCGGGGTAAGGGAGCTGTTTTTT.

This CDR3 is CASSPPRGSIQETQYF. The CDR3 DNA reads TGTGCCAGCTCGCCCCCCCGGGGATCCATCCAAGAGACCCAGTACTTC. This sequence joins TRBV18 and TRBJ2-5; weak D call: TRBD2 (5 bases). CDR3 length: 16 residues. V shed 6 bases and J shed 1 base, with 18 bases lying between them. The germline V gene has CDR1 KGHSH and CDR2 LQKENI.

This clone was observed once. The chain links TRBV20-1 to TRBJ2-1; D remains ambiguous. The V gene lost 3 bases and the J gene lost 8 bases, with 8 bases spanning the gap. Germline V gene data show CDR1 as DFQATT and CDR2 as SNEGSKA (reference sequence). The CDR3 runs to 11 residues. CDR3 region: CSARPLYEQFF. CDR3 in DNA: TGCAGTGCTAGGCCCCTCTATGAGCAGTTCTTC.

V and J are TRBV23-1 and TRBJ1-1; 7 bases map to TRBD1. TRBV23-1 counts as an open reading frame of uncertain function. The ends lost 4 bases at V and 4 bases at J; junction bases unmatched: 15. The CDR3 totals 17 residues. CDR3 amino acids: CASSRNPQRRQGTEAFF. The CDR3 DNA sequence: TGCGCCAGCAGTCGAAACCCCCAAAGGAGACAGGGCACTGAAGCTTTCTTT.

The chain couples TRBV10-1 to TRBJ2-3, with D possibly being TRBD2 (6 bases). This CDR3 has 15 residues. CDR1 and CDR2 (germline): WNHNN, SYGVQD (reference sequence). The ends were cut back, 0 bases at V and 1 base at J, with 8 bases in the middle. CDR3 amino acids: CASSESSSGTDTQYF. Written as DNA, the CDR3 is TGCGCCAGCAGTGAGTCGTCTAGCGGCACAGATACGCAGTATTTT.

This clone was detected only once. The sample holds other DNA sequences that translate to the same CDR3. The chain employs TRBV19 and TRBJ1-1; D uncertain. The CDR3 consists of 13 residues. The germline CDR1 and CDR2 sequences are LNHDA and SQIVND (reference sequence). Trimming took off 6 bases at V and 0 bases at J, with 8 bases between the two ends. This CDR3 is CASRGFMNTEAFF. The CDR3 region has the DNA TGTGCCAGTAGGGGGTTCATGAACACTGAAGCTTTCTTT. The whole variable domain, remainder taken from reference TRBV19 and TRBJ1-1, is DGGITQSPKYLFRKEGQNVTLSCEQNLNHDAMYWYRQDPGQGLRLIYYSQIVNDFQKGDIAEGYSVSREKKESFPLTVTSAQKNPTAFYLCASRGFMNTEAFFGQGTRLTVV.

This chain uses TRBV5-4 with TRBJ2-5; D is uncertain. CDR3 length equals 15 residues. CDR1 is SGHNT and CDR2 is YYREEE in the germline V gene (reference sequence). V lost 1 base, J lost 0 bases, and 10 bases lay in between. CDR3 in amino acids: CASSLPLPYQETQYF. Here the CDR3 DNA reads TGTGCCAGCAGCTTGCCTCTACCGTACCAAGAGACCCAGTACTTC.

The chain links TRBV6-5 to TRBJ2-7; a possible D gene is TRBD2 (6 bases). Germline V gene data show CDR1 as MNHEY and CDR2 as SVGAGI. CDR3 size: 12 residues. Trimming removed 5 bases at V and 7 bases at J, with 12 bases between. The chain's CDR3 is CASSTIGGEQYF. The CDR3 coding sequence is TGTGCCAGCAGTACCATTGGAGGGGAGCAGTACTTC.

This clone appeared a single time. The sample contains more than one DNA sequence encoding this CDR3. DNA of the CDR3: TGTGCCAGCAGCTACCGGGACAGGGGGGCCTACGAGCAGTACTTC. Protein: CASSYRDRGAYEQYF. V gene TRBV6-5 combines with J gene TRBJ2-7; 11 bases align to TRBD1. The germline CDR1 and CDR2 sequences are MNHEY and SVGAGI. This CDR3 spans 15 amino acids. The V segment lost 6 bases and the J segment 2 bases; nucleotides outside the gene matches: 6.

With regard to this clone: One end of the junction is discordant with germline, which a read error may explain. The chain uses TRBV5-4 and TRBJ2-3; D call uncertain. Germline CDR1 reads SGHNT; CDR2 reads YYREEE (reference sequence). The CDR3 totals 15 residues. The CDR3 is CASSLRTPRTNTQYF. CDR3 bases: TGTGCCAGCAGCCTTAGAACCCCCCGCACAAATACGCAGTATTTT.

The chain recombines TRBV5-1 with TRBJ2-2, with a tentative D call TRBD1 (6 bases). There are 16 residues in the CDR3. In germline, CDR1 is SGHRS, CDR2 YFSETQ. V lost 4 bases and J 5 bases, leaving 18 bases between the germline ends. The CDR3 loop is CASSRQGTEVTGELFF. CDR3 in DNA: TGCGCCAGCAGCCGGCAGGGGACGGAAGTGACCGGGGAGCTGTTTTTT.

CDR3 DNA: TGTGCCAGCATTGGACTTAGCAATCAGCCCCAGCATTTT. Translated: CASIGLSNQPQHF. V usage is TRBV6-4 and J usage is TRBJ1-5; D not resolved. The CDR3 runs to 13 residues. Germline values: CDR1 MRHNA, CDR2 SNTAGT. Trimming took 7 bases from V and 0 from J, leaving 7 bases between them.

J is TRBJ1-4 and V is TRBV15, with D perhaps matching TRBD1 (6 bases). Trimming took off 1 base at V and 1 base at J, with 7 bases between the two ends. There are 15 residues in the CDR3. The germline V gene encodes CDR1 LNHNV and CDR2 YYDKDF (reference sequence). The CDR3 region has the DNA TGTGCCACCAGCAGAGTAGGGGGAACTAATGAAAAACTGTTTTTT. This encodes CATSRVGGTNEKLFF.

The gene calls are TRBV19 and TRBJ2-1, with 13 bases lining up with TRBD2. Germline V gene sequence: CDR1 LNHDA, CDR2 SQIVND (reference sequence). The CDR3 length is 16 residues. V shed 4 bases and J 7 bases; nucleotides not matched to a gene: 7. The CDR3 loop reads CASSNRLAGGPNEQFF. The CDR3 DNA follows: TGTGCCAGTAGTAATAGACTAGCGGGAGGCCCAAATGAGCAGTTCTTC.